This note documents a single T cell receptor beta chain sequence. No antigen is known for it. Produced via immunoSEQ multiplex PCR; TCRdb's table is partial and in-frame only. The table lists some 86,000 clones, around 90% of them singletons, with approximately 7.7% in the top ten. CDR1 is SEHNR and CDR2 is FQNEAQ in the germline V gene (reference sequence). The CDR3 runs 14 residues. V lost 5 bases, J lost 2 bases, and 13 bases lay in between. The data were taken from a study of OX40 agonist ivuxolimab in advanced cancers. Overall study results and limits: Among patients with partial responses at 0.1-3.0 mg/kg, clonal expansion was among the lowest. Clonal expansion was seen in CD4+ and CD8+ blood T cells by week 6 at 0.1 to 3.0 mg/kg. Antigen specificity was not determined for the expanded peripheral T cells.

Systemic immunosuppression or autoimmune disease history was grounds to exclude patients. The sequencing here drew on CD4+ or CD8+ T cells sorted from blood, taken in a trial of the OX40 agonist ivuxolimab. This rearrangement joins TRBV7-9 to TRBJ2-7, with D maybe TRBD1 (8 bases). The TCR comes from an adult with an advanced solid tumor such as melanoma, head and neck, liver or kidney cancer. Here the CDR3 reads CASSVTGGAYEQYF. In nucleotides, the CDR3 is TGTGCCAGCAGCGTTACAGGGGGGGCCTACGAGCAGTACTTC.